The TCR beta chain under discussion was sequenced for a study of T cell responses to AZD1222 COVID-19 vaccine. Regarding this clone: Its antigen is currently unknown.

Sequenced by immunoSEQ multiplex PCR; TCRdb stores in-frame clones only, minus some. The sample lists approximately 74,000 clones, roughly 87% occurring once. Notes on the study in general: Donors were mostly white British, more females; clonal diversity possibly underestimated. Researchers took repertoire samples only after the peak T cell response had come.

The length of the CDR3 is 14 residues. Germline V gene data show CDR1 as GTSNPN and CDR2 as SVGIG (reference sequence). V shed 1 base and J shed 6 bases, with 12 bases lying between them. This chain connects TRBV30 to TRBJ2-2; no clear D. The sequence came from an adult who received the AZD1222 COVID-19 vaccine. The source was peripheral blood, collected 28 days after the second AZD1222 dose. DNA for the CDR3: TGTGCCTGGAGTGCATTAGGGTACTCCGGGGAGCTGTTTTTT. Protein: CAWSALGYSGELFF.